This T cell receptor (beta chain) was recovered during a study of shared clonotypes between healthy human individuals. Across the study: Ranging from 18 to 49 in age, donors were a couple of women and a few men.

This CDR3 region has 15 residues. Germline V gene data show CDR1 as MNHEY and CDR2 as SMNVEV (reference sequence). The ends lost 8 bases at V and 6 bases at J; junction bases unmatched: 14. Every contributor of samples was a Caucasian grown-up residing in Nashville, Tennessee. Naive CD4+ cells were CD45RA-selected; the remaining cells were memory. TCRdb's copy holds only in-frame clones and misses some; the assay was immunoSEQ multiplex PCR. This table has 170,000 or so clones, approximately 60% appearing once. The chain employs TRBV27 and TRBJ1-1; 8 bases are shared with TRBD1. Sequencing used memory CD4+ T cells sorted from blood. Described subset: CD45RA-negative fraction. This TCR was sampled from a man aged 25 to 40 in good health. CDR3 sequence: CASPSDRAGSAEAFF. The CDR3 region has the DNA TGTGCCAGCCCGTCGGACAGGGCAGGATCCGCTGAAGCTTTCTTT.